The 25 T cell receptor beta chains below all came from one sample that was sequenced in a study of T cell repertoires in cytomegalovirus infection. From the reads, TCRdb called clonotypes with MiXCR, one entry per CDR3 protein. The repertoire has hundreds of thousands of distinct CDR3 sequences, around a third of them found once; the top ten carry approximately 18%. The antigens for these receptors are not known. Sequenced here: cultured PBMCs, sampled from culture after CMV antigen stimulation. These receptors all stem from a human donor in good health (CMV status not recorded). Some clones in this sample may be carry-over from other donors' samples.

The genes are TRBV2 and TRBJ1-3; D might be TRBD1 (5 bases). The CDR3 runs to 15 residues. Per germline, CDR1 SNHLY and CDR2 FYNNEI. The V end was cut by 5 bases, the J end by 0 bases, with 11 bases between. CDR3 sequence reads: CASSIDRTSGNTIYF. The CDR3 DNA sequence: TGTGCCAGCAGTATAGACAGAACCTCTGGAAACACCATATATTTT.

The rearrangement joins TRBV7-2 to TRBJ2-1; D gene ambiguous. CDR3 size: 15 residues. Germline lookup yields CDR1 SGHTA and CDR2 FQGNSA. The CDR3 loop is CSRAGPVIPYNEQFF. The DNA of the CDR3 is TGTAGCCGGGCCGGTCCCGTAATCCCCTACAATGAGCAGTTCTTC.

The rearrangement links TRBV2 to TRBJ1-1; D not resolved. The CDR3 covers 13 residues. With 3 bases removed from V and 3 bases from J, the gap between germline ends came to 8 bases. Germline V gives CDR1 SNHLY, CDR2 FYNNEI. The DNA for the CDR3 is TGTGCCAGCAGTGACGGCGAATACACTGAAGCTTTCTTT. This gives the protein CASSDGEYTEAFF.

This clonotype was seen a few times. The V call is TRBV7-9, the J call TRBJ2-7; D is perhaps TRBD2 (5 bases). Germline-derived CDR1 and CDR2 are SEHNR and FQNEAQ (reference sequence). The length of the CDR3 is 12 residues. Trimming removed 4 bases at V and 7 bases at J, with 11 bases between. CDR3 protein: CASSSGGEEQYF. The DNA for the CDR3 is TGTGCCAGCAGCTCAGGTGGGGAGGAGCAGTACTTC.

Turning to this clonotype: This may come from a read error, since a much larger clone is one base off. The chain couples TRBV7-8 to TRBJ2-1; a possible D gene is TRBD2 (6 bases). This CDR3 is built from 13 residues. CDR1 is SGHVS and CDR2 is FQNEAQ in the germline V gene. Trimming took off 7 bases at V and 6 bases at J, with 13 bases between the two ends. CDR3 sequence: CASILGLCNEQFF. CDR3 DNA sequence: TGTGCCAGCATCCTGGGACTCTGCAATGAGCAGTTCTTC.

A few counts support this clonotype. V usage is TRBV7-2 and J usage is TRBJ2-5; no clear D gene. The CDR3 is 14 amino acids. The V end lost 3 bases, the J end lost 5 bases, and 13 bases lay between the germline ends. Germline CDR1 SGHTA, CDR2 FQGNSA. The CDR3 coding sequence is TGTGCCAGCAGCTTTTTTAATGGCCGCGAGACCCAGTACTTC. Its protein is CASSFFNGRETQYF.

This rearrangement joins TRBV12-3 or TRBV12-4 to TRBJ1-1; no clear D gene. Trimming stripped 3 bases from V and 1 base from J, with 6 bases between. The CDR3 consists of 13 residues. Here the CDR3 DNA reads TGTGCCAGCAGTTTTGCCTGGAACACTGAAGCTTTCTTT. This sequence encodes CASSFAWNTEAFF.

The chain has TRBV19 and TRBJ2-3, with D perhaps TRBD1 or TRBD2 (5 bases each). The germline V gene has CDR1 LNHDA and CDR2 SQIVND (reference sequence). The V and J ends lost 3 bases and 2 bases respectively, with 9 bases between them. This CDR3 is built from 14 residues. The CDR3 coding sequence is TGTGCCAGTAGTATGAGGGGCTTCACAGATACGCAGTATTTT. Translated: CASSMRGFTDTQYF.

The CDR3 is CASSIGRESTDTQYF. The CDR3 DNA reads TGTGCCAGTAGTATAGGGCGGGAGAGCACAGATACGCAGTATTTT. This chain links TRBV19 with TRBJ2-3; 7 bases are a match to TRBD2. CDR3 length: 15 residues. Germline values: CDR1 LNHDA, CDR2 SQIVND (reference sequence). V shed 1 base and J 0 bases; nucleotides not matched to a gene: 1.

The table lists this clonotype with a few counts. The chain has TRBV7-6 and TRBJ1-2, with a possible D match to TRBD1 (5 bases). Germline V gene sequence: CDR1 SGHVS, CDR2 FNYEAQ. Trimming stripped 5 bases from V and 8 bases from J, with 18 bases between. CDR3 length equals 14 residues. In DNA, the CDR3 is TGTGCCAGCAGCCAACTACCCGGGGGGGAAGGCTACACCTTC. Protein product: CASSQLPGGEGYTF.

This clonotype was seen a few times. V gene TRBV10-3 combines with J gene TRBJ2-7; 7 bases align to TRBD1. The germline CDR1 and CDR2 sequences are ENHRY and SYGVKD. After removal of 4 bases from V and 0 bases from J, the junction contained 6 bases not matched to a gene. The CDR3 is 15 residues long. The CDR3 loop is CAISGTGADSYEQYF. The CDR3 DNA reads TGTGCCATCAGTGGGACAGGAGCCGACTCCTACGAGCAGTACTTC.

This chain links TRBV3-1 with TRBJ2-7, with D possibly being TRBD1 (6 bases). Deletions cut 3 bases from V and 6 bases from J, with 15 bases between. The CDR3 covers 14 residues. Germline V gene sequence: CDR1 LGHDT, CDR2 YNNKEL (reference sequence). Here the CDR3 DNA reads TGTGCCAGCAGCCATTTCGACAGGCAAGGCGAGCAGTACTTC. Protein sequence: CASSHFDRQGEQYF.

This clonotype appeared a few times. The V call is TRBV7-9, the J call TRBJ2-7, with D possibly TRBD2 on 5 matching bases. The V end lost 5 bases, the J end lost 2 bases, and 13 bases lay between the germline ends. Germline values: CDR1 SEHNR, CDR2 FQNEAQ (reference sequence). CDR3 length equals 14 residues. In DNA, the CDR3 is TGTGCCAGCAGCCATGCGGGCAACCCCTACGAGCAGTACTTC. This codes for CASSHAGNPYEQYF.

This clonotype has a handful of counts. The genes are TRBV12-3 or TRBV12-4 and TRBJ1-2, with D unclear. The CDR3 is 12 amino acids. Trimming shortened V by 3 bases and J by 7 bases, and 9 bases separated the two germline ends. DNA of the CDR3: TGTGCCAGCAGTTTGGCCGGCACTGGCTACACCTTC. This codes for CASSLAGTGYTF.

This clonotype was observed a handful of times. The V call is TRBV7-9, the J call TRBJ1-6; the D gene is possibly TRBD1 (6 bases). V was trimmed by 5 bases and J by 3 bases, leaving 11 bases between them. This CDR3 is 15 amino acids long. The germline V gene encodes CDR1 SEHNR and CDR2 FQNEAQ (reference sequence). CDR3 DNA: TGTGCCAGCAGCGCGCAGGGGATCTATAATTCACCCCTCCACTTT. Amino acids: CASSAQGIYNSPLHF.

V and J are TRBV28 and TRBJ1-2; a weak D match, TRBD1 (5 bases). Trimming removed 1 base from V and 8 bases from J, with 14 bases in between. This CDR3 spans 14 amino acids. CDR1 and CDR2 from the germline V gene are MDHEN and SYDVKM. CDR3 sequence: CASSLFDSLYGYTF. The DNA of the CDR3 is TGTGCCAGCAGTTTATTCGACAGTCTCTACGGCTACACCTTC.

The rearrangement uses TRBV12-3 or TRBV12-4 and TRBJ1-4; D may be TRBD1 (5 bases). Trimming stripped 3 bases from V and 5 bases from J, with 16 bases between. This CDR3 has 16 residues. The CDR3 region is CASSFGARTGNEKLFF. The DNA for the CDR3 is TGTGCCAGCAGTTTCGGGGCCAGGACGGGGAATGAAAAACTGTTTTTT.

This clonotype was detected only a few times. The J gene is TRBJ2-5, the V gene TRBV6-2 or TRBV6-3; D unresolved. The V gene's germline CDR1 is MNHEY and CDR2 SVGEGT. This CDR3 has 15 amino acids. The V gene lost 5 bases and the J gene lost 1 base, with 14 bases spanning the gap. The CDR3, as DNA: TGTGCCAGCAGTGGATACGACGACCCCCAAGAGACCCAGTACTTC. Encoded protein: CASSGYDDPQETQYF.

This clonotype has more than one count but fewer than ten. The chain is built from TRBV19 and TRBJ1-1; the D is unclear. The CDR3 has 16 residues. Deletions cut 3 bases from V and 2 bases from J, with 16 bases between. Looked up from germline, CDR1 is LNHDA and CDR2 is SQIVND (reference sequence). In DNA, the CDR3 is TGTGCCAGTAGTATCCCCCTTGGCTTTGGCAACACTGAAGCTTTCTTT. Encoded protein: CASSIPLGFGNTEAFF.

This chain connects TRBV12-3 or TRBV12-4 to TRBJ2-3; the D is unclear. The CDR3 runs to 16 residues. The V end lost 3 bases, the J end lost 1 base, and 14 bases lay between the germline ends. Here the CDR3 reads CASSFITSLRTDTQYF. The CDR3 nucleotides read TGTGCCAGCAGTTTTATAACTTCTTTACGCACAGATACGCAGTATTTT.

In its sample, this clonotype was seen many times. The chain has TRBV7-2 and TRBJ1-2; 7 bases fit TRBD1. The CDR3 has 14 amino acids. Per the germline V gene, CDR1 is SGHTA and CDR2 is FQGNSA. The J segment lost 2 bases and the V segment lost 2 bases, leaving 2 bases of the junction unmatched. CDR3 protein: CASSLSQGNYGYTF. The DNA for the CDR3 is TGTGCCAGCAGCTTATCACAGGGGAACTATGGCTACACCTTC.

The chain recombines TRBV6-1 with TRBJ2-5; a weak D match, TRBD1 (6 bases). The V gene's germline CDR1 is MNHNS and CDR2 SASEGT. Trimming removed 5 bases from V and 0 bases from J, with 13 bases in between. The CDR3 has 15 amino acids. The CDR3 bases are TGTGCCAGCAGTAAGAGGACAGAGTACCAAGAGACCCAGTACTTC. Protein product: CASSKRTEYQETQYF.

This chain joins TRBV5-5 and TRBJ2-5; D gene ambiguous. V was shortened by 4 bases and J by 1 base, with 14 bases between the two germline ends. The CDR3 runs to 15 residues. Looked up from germline, CDR1 is SGHKS and CDR2 is YYEKEE (reference sequence). The CDR3 is CASSSTADFQETQYF. The DNA for the CDR3 is TGTGCCAGCAGCAGCACAGCCGACTTCCAAGAGACCCAGTACTTC.

This clonotype was seen a few times. The genes are TRBV20-1 and TRBJ2-7; D is tentatively TRBD1 or TRBD2 (5 bases each). The V end was cut by 4 bases, the J end by 2 bases, with 15 bases between. This CDR3 is built from 14 residues. CDR1 DFQATT and CDR2 SNEGSKA come from the germline V gene (reference sequence). CDR3 sequence reads: CSANRGDFAYEQYF. The CDR3 DNA follows: TGCAGTGCTAACCGAGGGGATTTCGCCTACGAGCAGTACTTC.

The chain carries TRBV10-2 and TRBJ2-1; the D is unclear. The germline V and J ends were trimmed by 3 bases and 3 bases, with 3 bases remaining between them. CDR1 is WSHSY, CDR2 SAAADI, per germline. CDR3 size: 12 residues. Here the CDR3 reads CASSDFYNEQFF. The DNA of the CDR3 is TGCGCCAGCAGTGACTTCTACAATGAGCAGTTCTTC.